These 32 T cell receptor beta chains share one sample of origin, sequenced in a study of cytomegalovirus exposure and HLA in healthy donors. 60 Vbeta and 13 Jbeta primers were used in PCR. Clones were sequenced by immunoSEQ multiplex PCR, and TCRdb holds only the in-frame ones, with some missing. The sample includes over 200,000 clones, around 64% seen only once; the top ten take about 3%. Sequencing was done on a sample of PBMCs. The receptor source for this set is a man aged 35-49 years in good health and CMV-seropositive.

This rearrangement joins TRBV6-1 to TRBJ2-3; TRBD2 is a possible D gene (5 bases). V dropped 3 bases and J dropped 3 bases, with 7 bases sitting between them. Germline V gene sequence: CDR1 MNHNS, CDR2 SASEGT. This CDR3 has 13 amino acids. The CDR3 DNA follows: TGTGCCAGCAGTGACGTAGCGACAGATACGCAGTATTTT. It yields the protein CASSDVATDTQYF.

DNA for the CDR3: TGTGCTTCGACTATCCTCCTACAGGGGGAATCACCCCTCCACTTT. Amino acids: CASTILLQGESPLHF. This chain uses TRBV28 with TRBJ1-6, with 8 bases fitting TRBD1. The germline gives CDR1 MDHEN, CDR2 SYDVKM. The CDR3 sequence is 15 residues long.

V is TRBV23-1 and J is TRBJ2-1; D is possibly TRBD1 (6 bases). TRBV23-1 is recorded as an ORF, its role being uncertain. The V and J ends lost 7 bases and 7 bases respectively, with 14 bases between them. The CDR3 loop spans 13 amino acids. CDR3 DNA sequence: TGCGCCAGCATTCCCCTGGACAGAAATGAGCAGTTCTTC. This codes for CASIPLDRNEQFF.

The chain carries TRBV5-1 and TRBJ2-1; TRBD1 aligns across 9 bases. In germline, CDR1 is SGHRS, CDR2 YFSETQ. This CDR3 spans 15 amino acids. After removal of 3 bases from V and 6 bases from J, the junction contained 7 bases not matched to a gene. The CDR3 reads CASSSEGQGINEQFF. CDR3 bases: TGCGCCAGCAGCTCCGAGGGACAGGGTATCAATGAGCAGTTCTTC.

This chain joins TRBV6-5 and TRBJ1-5; TRBD1 aligns across 7 bases. V dropped 5 bases and J dropped 7; count of bases not matched to a gene: 8. From germline, CDR1 is MNHEY and CDR2 SVGAGI. The CDR3 loop spans 14 amino acids. The CDR3 DNA sequence: TGTGCCAGCAGTGAGGCAGGGGGTGGCCAGCCCCAGCATTTT. It yields the protein CASSEAGGGQPQHF.

The chain has TRBV19 and TRBJ2-5; 9 nucleotides match TRBD2. The J call may be mistaken, given a closer DNA end match to TRBJ2-7. Germline V gene sequence: CDR1 LNHDA, CDR2 SQIVND (reference sequence). This CDR3 has 14 residues. CDR3: CASTPGGGAYEQYF. DNA for the CDR3: TGTGCCAGTACCCCTGGCGGGGGGGCCTACGAGCAGTACTTC.

The chain joins TRBV5-4 to TRBJ1-2, with unresolved D. The CDR3 has 13 residues. The germline CDR1 and CDR2 sequences are SGHNT and YYREEE (reference sequence). V was clipped by 3 bases and J by 1 base, with 7 bases between them. The CDR3 DNA reads as TGTGCCAGCAGCTCCGTTGTTAACTATGGCTACACCTTC. This translates into CASSSVVNYGYTF.

This chain connects TRBV15 to TRBJ1-4, with D hard to call. V shed 5 bases and J shed 6 bases, with 16 bases lying between them. The CDR3 contains 15 residues. The V gene's germline CDR1 is LNHNV and CDR2 YYDKDF (reference sequence). CDR3 in DNA: TGTGCCACCAGCTGGATAGCCCAACGGGATGAAAAACTGTTTTTT. As protein: CATSWIAQRDEKLFF.

This clone was seen only a few times. The V and J genes are TRBV6-1 and TRBJ2-3; 7 bases are shared with TRBD2. CDR3 length equals 16 residues. V lost 4 bases and J lost 1; bases outside the gene matches: 8. In germline, CDR1 is MNHNS, CDR2 SASEGT. The CDR3 DNA is TGTGCCAGCAGTGGAGCCGGGGGACTACGCACAGATACGCAGTATTTT. It codes for CASSGAGGLRTDTQYF.

This clone has a handful of counts. The J gene is TRBJ2-5, the V gene TRBV7-3, with 7 bases aligning to TRBD2. The CDR3 contains 15 residues. Germline trimming cut 2 bases from V and 5 bases from J; bases unmatched to any gene: 8. The germline V gene encodes CDR1 SGHTA and CDR2 FQGTGA. CDR3 region: CASSLEGRARETQYF. The CDR3 DNA sequence: TGTGCCAGCAGCTTAGAGGGGAGGGCACGGGAGACCCAGTACTTC.

In nucleotides, the CDR3 is TGTGCCAGCAGCTCAATCAGCGGGGACAGGGGGAATGGCTACACCTTC. Translated: CASSSISGDRGNGYTF. J is TRBJ1-2 and V is TRBV7-9, with 11 bases that match TRBD1. From germline, CDR1 is SEHNR and CDR2 FQNEAQ (reference sequence). V was clipped by 4 bases and J by 6 bases; unmatched bases: 10. The CDR3 is 16 residues long. The full variable domain, with the rest looked up from reference TRBV7-9 and TRBJ1-2, is DTGVSQNPRHKITKRGQNVTFRCDPISEHNRLYWYRQTLGQGPEFLTYFQNEAQLEKSRLLSDRFSAERPKGSFSTLEIQRTEQGDSAMYLCASSSISGDRGNGYTFGSGTRLTVV.

V usage is TRBV7-2 and J usage is TRBJ2-7; 13 bases line up with TRBD2. Germline assignment: CDR1 SGHTA and CDR2 FQGNSA. This CDR3 is built from 18 residues. V gave up 0 bases and J gave up 0 bases; unmatched junction bases: 5. The CDR3 region has the DNA TGTGCCAGCAGCTTAGCGAGTGGACTAGCGGGGGTCTCCTACGAGCAGTACTTC. Translated, it gives CASSLASGLAGVSYEQYF.

This clone was seen a few times. The CDR3 bases are TGTGCCAGCAGCTTGACAACCGGGAACACTGAAGCTTTCTTT. Protein: CASSLTTGNTEAFF. The J gene is TRBJ1-1, the V gene TRBV7-9; D is unclear. The germline V gene encodes CDR1 SEHNR and CDR2 FQNEAQ (reference sequence). The CDR3 spans 14 residues. The ends were cut back, 3 bases at V and 1 base at J, with 9 bases in the middle.

This clone has a handful of counts. The gene calls are TRBV10-3 and TRBJ1-4, with 8 bases aligning to TRBD1. The CDR3 spans 15 residues. Germline V lookup: CDR1 ENHRY, CDR2 SYGVKD. After removal of 6 bases from V and 7 bases from J, the junction contained 10 bases not matched to a gene. This chain's CDR3 is CAIRDPDRVSEKLFF. The DNA of the CDR3 is TGTGCCATCAGAGACCCGGACAGGGTCAGTGAAAAACTGTTTTTT.

The V call is TRBV4-1, the J call TRBJ1-4; TRBD1 agrees at 7 bases. Germline V gene data show CDR1 as MGHRA and CDR2 as YSYEKL. The V and J ends lost 3 bases and 4 bases, in that order; junction bases with no gene match: 5. The CDR3 loop spans 15 amino acids. The CDR3 sequence: CASSQPGQRNEKLFF. The CDR3 nucleotides read TGCGCCAGCAGCCAGCCGGGACAGCGTAATGAAAAACTGTTTTTT.

The rearrangement links TRBV5-4 to TRBJ1-2, with 7 nucleotides matching TRBD1. The trim removed 3 bases at V and 0 bases at J, leaving 11 bases unmatched. The CDR3 runs to 17 residues. The germline gives CDR1 SGHNT, CDR2 YYREEE (reference sequence). CDR3 residues: CASSSGGGLATNYGYTF. The CDR3 DNA is TGTGCCAGCAGCTCAGGAGGGGGCTTAGCCACTAACTATGGCTACACCTTC. The full variable domain, its missing parts supplied by reference TRBV5-4 and TRBJ1-2, is ETGVTQSPTHLIKTRGQQVTLRCSSQSGHNTVSWYQQALGQGPQFIFQYYREEENGRGNFPPRFSGLQFPNYSSELNVNALELDDSALYLCASSSGGGLATNYGYTFGSGTRLTVV.

The J gene is TRBJ1-6, the V gene TRBV5-5, with a tentative D call TRBD1 (6 bases). The CDR3 loop spans 14 amino acids. The germline gives CDR1 SGHKS, CDR2 YYEKEE (reference sequence). The ends were cut back, 2 bases at V and 10 bases at J, with 13 bases in the middle. CDR3 sequence reads: CASSFHRDGSPLHF. CDR3 DNA sequence: TGTGCCAGCAGCTTTCACAGGGATGGATCACCCCTCCACTTT. The whole variable domain, filled in from reference TRBV5-5 and TRBJ1-6, reads DAGVTQSPTHLIKTRGQQVTLRCSPISGHKSVSWYQQVLGQGPQFIFQYYEKEERGRGNFPDRFSARQFPNYSSELNVNALLLGDSALYLCASSFHRDGSPLHFGNGTRLTVT.

The chain is built from TRBV2 and TRBJ1-2; 8 bases match TRBD1. CDR3 length: 14 amino acids. Germline V CDR1 and CDR2: SNHLY, FYNNEI. V trimming: 7 bases; J trimming: 5 bases; junction bases outside the gene matches: 9. The CDR3 region is CASTGGTGLYGYTF. DNA of the CDR3: TGTGCCAGCACCGGGGGGACAGGCCTATATGGCTACACCTTC.

The chain employs TRBV7-2 and TRBJ1-6; TRBD1 is a possible D gene (5 bases). V dropped 5 bases and J dropped 8 bases, with 10 bases sitting between them. Germline V gives CDR1 SGHTA, CDR2 FQGNSA. This CDR3 spans 13 amino acids. Here the CDR3 DNA reads TGTGCCAGCAGCGCCCGCAGGGATTCACCCCTCCACTTT. It yields the protein CASSARRDSPLHF.

This clone showed up just once. At one of its ends the junction is not consistent with the germline gene, which may arise from a read error. V and J are TRBV7-9 and TRBJ1-2; D gene ambiguous. The CDR3 extends over 15 amino acids. Germline-derived CDR1 and CDR2 are SEHNR and FQNEAQ (reference sequence). The CDR3 DNA reads TGTTCCAGCAGCTTCCGCCTCGGAGACGGCTATGGCTACACCTTC. Translating gives CSSSFRLGDGYGYTF. Full variable domain (outside the CDR3, taken from reference TRBV7-9 and TRBJ1-2): DTGVSQNPRHKITKRGQNVTFRCDPISEHNRLYWYRQTLGQGPEFLTYFQNEAQLEKSRLLSDRFSAERPKGSFSTLEIQRTEQGDSAMYLCSSSFRLGDGYGYTFGSGTRLTVV.

The chain carries TRBV4-3 and TRBJ2-1; D is perhaps TRBD1 (5 bases). Germline CDR1 is LGHNA and CDR2 is YSLEER. The CDR3 runs to 15 residues. V lost 0 bases to trimming and J lost 3 bases, with 9 bases between them. The CDR3 region is CASSQDRDSYNEQFF. CDR3 sequence (DNA): TGCGCCAGCAGCCAAGACAGGGATAGCTACAATGAGCAGTTCTTC.

This clone was observed a handful of times. The chain uses TRBV7-2 and TRBJ1-2, with 10 bases aligning to TRBD1. The CDR3 is 13 residues long. CDR1 is SGHTA, CDR2 FQGNSA, per germline. With V trimmed by 5 bases and J by 6 bases, 3 bases remained unmatched. In DNA form, the CDR3 reads TGTGCCAGCAGCCGACAGGGGGCGAATGGCTACACCTTC. Translation: CASSRQGANGYTF. Based on the CDR3 plus reference TRBV7-2 and TRBJ1-2, the full variable domain is GAGVSQSPSNKVTEKGKDVELRCDPISGHTALYWYRQSLGQGLEFLIYFQGNSAPDKSGLPSDRFSAERTGGSVSTLTIQRTQQEDSAVYLCASSRQGANGYTFGSGTRLTVV.

This chain connects TRBV7-9 to TRBJ1-2; 7 nucleotides align to TRBD1. Germline CDR1 is SEHNR and CDR2 is FQNEAQ (reference sequence). J lost 3 bases, V lost 5 bases, and 3 bases had no gene match. The CDR3 sequence is 13 residues long. CDR3 DNA sequence: TGTGCCAGCAGCCAAACAGGGGACTATGGCTACACCTTC. Translating it yields CASSQTGDYGYTF.

Concerning this clone: The junction does not match germline at one end; this may be a read error. This sample also contains other DNA sequences that code for the same CDR3. V gene TRBV2 combines with J gene TRBJ1-1; D ambiguous. CDR1 and CDR2 (germline): SNHLY, FYNNEI. The CDR3 is 13 residues long. The CDR3 here is CASSPFSSTEAFF. For the CDR3, the DNA is TGTGCCAGCAGCCCATTTAGCTCCACTGAAGCCTTCTTT.

This chain connects TRBV4-1 to TRBJ1-2, with 10 bases matching TRBD1. With V trimmed by 6 bases and J by 7 bases, 5 bases remained unmatched. The germline CDR1 and CDR2 sequences are MGHRA and YSYEKL. The CDR3 has 13 amino acids. The CDR3 region is CASRRQGALGYTF. The CDR3 DNA reads as TGCGCCAGCAGGAGACAGGGGGCGCTTGGCTACACCTTC.

This rearrangement joins TRBV27 to TRBJ2-7, with 11 bases fitting TRBD1. V was pared by 6 bases and J by 4 bases, with 8 bases of the junction left unmatched. The CDR3 is made up of 15 amino acids. The germline CDR1 and CDR2 sequences are MNHEY and SMNVEV (reference sequence). In nucleotides, the CDR3 is TGTGCCAGCAGCCCAGGGACAGGGGGAGGATACGAGCAGTACTTC. This sequence encodes CASSPGTGGGYEQYF.

The CDR3: CASSRDRGTDTQYF. In nucleotides, the CDR3 is TGTGCCAGCAGCAGGGACAGGGGCACAGATACGCAGTATTTT. The chain links TRBV11-1 to TRBJ2-3, with 9 nucleotides matching TRBD1. V lost 5 bases, J lost 1 base, and 1 base stayed unmatched. This CDR3 region has 14 residues. Germline CDR1 reads SGHAT; CDR2 reads FQDESV (reference sequence).

V usage is TRBV18 and J usage is TRBJ1-5, with 9 bases identical to TRBD1. The V gene's germline CDR1 is KGHSH and CDR2 LQKENI. The CDR3 is 21 amino acids. After removal of 0 bases from V and 6 bases from J, the junction contained 21 bases not matched to a gene. Written as DNA, the CDR3 is TGTGCCAGCTCACCACCGATAATGAGGGACAGGGACAACATTAGAGGTCAGCCCCAGCATTTT. Translation: CASSPPIMRDRDNIRGQPQHF. The full variable domain, with the rest looked up from reference TRBV18 and TRBJ1-5, is NAGVMQNPRHLVRRRGQEARLRCSPMKGHSHVYWYRQLPEEGLKFMVYLQKENIIDESGMPKERFSAEFPKEGPSILRIQQVVRGDSAAYFCASSPPIMRDRDNIRGQPQHFGDGTRLSIL.

The V and J genes are TRBV7-8 and TRBJ1-5; 8 nucleotides match TRBD1. V lost 1 base, J lost 0 bases, and 11 bases stayed unmatched. From germline, CDR1 is SGHVS and CDR2 FQNEAQ. The CDR3 extends over 19 amino acids. CDR3 coding DNA: TGTGCCAGCAGCTTAGACTGGCAGGGGGCATTTCCTAGCAATCAGCCCCAGCATTTT. Its protein product is CASSLDWQGAFPSNQPQHF.

The DNA of the CDR3 is TGTGCCAGCAGCTTCGGGGGACTGACAGAACAGCAGTTCTTC. Encoded protein: CASSFGGLTEQQFF. The chain is built from TRBV7-3 and TRBJ2-1; maybe TRBD2 (6 bases). V was shortened by 3 bases and J by 11 bases, with 17 bases between the two germline ends. The CDR3 is made up of 14 amino acids. CDR1 SGHTA and CDR2 FQGTGA come from the germline V gene.

The chain joins TRBV4-1 to TRBJ2-5; TRBD1 agrees at 7 bases. The tail of the sequence fits TRBJ2-7 better, so the J call may be wrong. The CDR3 runs 16 residues. In germline, CDR1 is MGHRA, CDR2 YSYEKL. CDR3 amino acids: CASSQEPGTVSYEQYF. CDR3 nucleotides: TGCGCCAGCAGCCAAGAACCCGGGACAGTCTCCTACGAGCAGTACTTC.

This clone was detected a few times. The chain combines TRBV5-1 with TRBJ1-4; D may be TRBD1 (6 bases). With 4 bases removed from V and 1 base from J, the gap between germline ends came to 11 bases. CDR3 length: 15 amino acids. From germline, CDR1 is SGHRS and CDR2 YFSETQ. CDR3 loop: CASSDRSETNEKLFF. The CDR3 DNA reads as TGCGCCAGCAGCGACAGGAGCGAAACTAATGAAAAACTGTTTTTT. The full variable domain, its missing parts supplied by reference TRBV5-1 and TRBJ1-4, is KAGVTQTPRYLIKTRGQQVTLSCSPISGHRSVSWYQQTPGQGLQFLFEYFSETQRNKGNFPGRFSGRQFSNSRSEMNVSTLELGDSALYLCASSDRSETNEKLFFGSGTQLSVL.